This T cell receptor (beta chain) was observed in a study of blood T cell repertoires in COVID-19. Study as a whole: Specimens from acute and convalescent COVID-19 originated in the United States, Italy and Spain. Sources were T cells, B-cell-depleted T cells, or PBMCs; the material itself was cDNA or gDNA.

The repertoire was sequenced with immunoSEQ multiplex PCR; TCRdb's copy has only in-frame clones and lacks some. This sample has about 87,000 clones, with about 85% found just once. Germline values: CDR1 LNHDA, CDR2 SQIVND (reference sequence). The CDR3 spans 15 residues. J gave up 6 bases and V 1 base, and 5 bases lay outside the gene matches. This clone appeared a few times. The TCR originated in an elderly woman with COVID-19, enrolled during active disease. The chain employs TRBV19 and TRBJ2-7, with 11 bases that match TRBD2. Source material: peripheral blood. As DNA, the CDR3 is TGTGCCAGTAGTATAGCGCTAGCGGGAGGTCGCGAGCAGTACTTC. Its protein is CASSIALAGGREQYF.